These 31 T cell receptor beta chains share one sample of origin, sequenced in a study of blood T cell repertoires in COVID-19. This table comes from immunoSEQ multiplex PCR, and its TCRdb copy is limited to in-frame clones, with some not included. The sample holds roughly 340,000 clones, approximately 88% seen once. The sequenced sample was peripheral blood. The receptors derive from a young woman with COVID-19, enrolled during active disease.

This clone was found a few times. This rearrangement joins TRBV18 to TRBJ1-5; 8 nucleotides align to TRBD1. This CDR3 region has 14 residues. V lost 3 bases to trimming and J lost 6 bases; unmatched junction nucleotides: 4. Germline V gene sequence: CDR1 KGHSH, CDR2 LQKENI. This CDR3 is CASSPDRDRQPQHF. CDR3 bases: TGTGCCAGCTCACCGGACAGGGATCGTCAGCCCCAGCATTTT.

The V call is TRBV10-3, the J call TRBJ2-1, with TRBD2 matching 10 bases. Germline trimming cut 2 bases from V and 4 bases from J; bases unmatched to any gene: 5. CDR1 and CDR2 from the germline V gene are ENHRY and SYGVKD. The CDR3 is made up of 16 amino acids. The CDR3 reads CAISELAGARYNEQFF. Here the CDR3 DNA reads TGTGCCATCAGTGAGCTAGCGGGAGCCCGTTACAATGAGCAGTTCTTC.

The chain uses TRBV5-1 and TRBJ2-3; 7 bases map to TRBD2. The germline V gene has CDR1 SGHRS and CDR2 YFSETQ. Trimming took 5 bases from V and 2 from J; bases not matched to a gene: 5. The length of the CDR3 is 14 residues. The DNA of the CDR3 is TGCGCCAGCAGTCCTGGGACTAACACAGATACGCAGTATTTT. Its translation: CASSPGTNTDTQYF.

This sequence joins TRBV14 and TRBJ1-1; 10 bases line up with TRBD1. The CDR3 length is 14 residues. From germline, CDR1 is SGHDN and CDR2 FVKESK. Trimming took 3 bases from V and 5 from J; bases not matched to a gene: 3. This CDR3 is CASSQGQGNTEAFF. Written as DNA, the CDR3 is TGTGCCAGCAGCCAGGGACAGGGGAATACTGAAGCTTTCTTT.

V usage is TRBV10-2 and J usage is TRBJ1-1; TRBD1 might be the D (5 bases). This CDR3 region has 12 residues. Trimming took off 6 bases at V and 8 bases at J, with 13 bases between the two ends. The germline V gene encodes CDR1 WSHSY and CDR2 SAAADI. The CDR3 is CASRGGGTEAFF. CDR3 nucleotides: TGCGCCAGCAGGGGGGGAGGAACCGAAGCTTTCTTT.

This chain uses TRBV21-1 with TRBJ2-2; the listed D gene, TRBD1, was not tested against the DNA. TRBV21-1 is marked as a pseudogene. CDR3 length: 13 residues. CDR3 in amino acids: CAGRGHRTGELFF. DNA of the CDR3: TGTGCCGGAAGGGGGCATCGCACCGGGGAGCTGTTTTTT.

The chain uses TRBV2 and TRBJ1-4, with unresolved D. The CDR3 has 14 residues. Trimming cost V 6 bases and J 10 bases, with 18 bases left between them. Germline CDR1 is SNHLY and CDR2 is FYNNEI. The CDR3 here is CASSAGIFPGKLFF. The CDR3 bases are TGTGCCAGCAGCGCCGGGATCTTCCCAGGAAAACTGTTTTTT.

The CDR3 region has the DNA TGTGCCAGCAGTCCCGGGGGACGGGATAGCAATCAGCCCCAGCATTTT. It encodes CASSPGGRDSNQPQHF. The genes are TRBV28 and TRBJ1-5; the D gene is possibly TRBD1 (5 bases). Germline values: CDR1 MDHEN, CDR2 SYDVKM. Trimming cost V 5 bases and J 0 bases, with 14 bases left between them. The CDR3 totals 16 residues.

This chain links TRBV11-2 with TRBJ2-1; 9 bases match TRBD2. CDR3 size: 15 residues. J lost 9 bases, V lost 5 bases, and 11 bases had no gene match. The germline V gene encodes CDR1 SGHAT and CDR2 FQNNGV. The CDR3 nucleotides are TGTGCCAGCAGCATTTCCGGACTAGCGTTGAGTGAGCAGTTCTTC. This translates into CASSISGLALSEQFF.

Details on this clone: An end of the junction differs from the germline gene, which may be a read error. V and J are TRBV7-7 and TRBJ2-1, with 9 positions matching TRBD2. This CDR3 contains 16 residues. Germline-derived CDR1 and CDR2 are SSHAT and FNYEAQ (reference sequence). The CDR3 is CASSGGRTRDYNEQFF. The DNA of the CDR3 is TGTGCTAGCAGCGGGGGGCGGACTAGGGATTACAATGAGCAGTTCTTC.

The genes are TRBV27 and TRBJ2-7, with 8 bases matching TRBD2. Germline trimming cut 2 bases from V and 4 bases from J; bases unmatched to any gene: 4. The germline V gene encodes CDR1 MNHEY and CDR2 SMNVEV (reference sequence). This CDR3 comprises 14 residues. CDR3 sequence reads: CASSLTRGGYEQYV. CDR3 nucleotide sequence: TGTGCCAGCAGTTTAACCCGGGGGGGATACGAGCAGTACGTC.

The gene calls are TRBV28 and TRBJ1-1; D uncertain. This CDR3 has 15 residues. Germline CDR1 reads MDHEN; CDR2 reads SYDVKM. V lost 5 bases, J lost 2 bases, and 15 bases lay in between. The CDR3 nucleotides read TGTGCCAGCAGTCCGCCGGCAACAGTTAACACTGAAGCTTTCTTT. This encodes CASSPPATVNTEAFF.

The chain links TRBV5-4 to TRBJ2-1; 10 nucleotides agree with TRBD2. The CDR3 spans 14 residues. Germline loops: CDR1 SGHNT, CDR2 YYREEE (reference sequence). The junction had 2 bases not matched to a gene; V was cut back by 4 bases and J by 4 bases. The CDR3 loop reads CASSGLAEYNEQFF. The CDR3, as DNA: TGTGCCAGCAGCGGACTAGCGGAGTACAATGAGCAGTTCTTC.

This clone has a handful of counts. The chain carries TRBV5-5 and TRBJ2-5; perhaps TRBD2 as D (6 bases). The CDR3 contains 13 residues. The germline CDR1 and CDR2 sequences are SGHKS and YYEKEE (reference sequence). V was trimmed by 0 bases and J by 3 bases, leaving 6 bases between them. CDR3 bases: TGTGCCAGCAGCTTGGGCGGGAAAGAGACCCAGTACTTC. It encodes CASSLGGKETQYF.

The CDR3: CASSLGSQAFF. CDR3 sequence (DNA): TGTGCCAGCAGTTTGGGGAGCCAAGCTTTCTTT. The V and J genes are TRBV27 and TRBJ1-1, with D unclear. The CDR3 is 11 amino acids. CDR1 and CDR2 from the germline V gene are MNHEY and SMNVEV (reference sequence). The V and J ends lost 3 bases and 9 bases respectively, with 8 bases between them.

The rearrangement uses TRBV5-8 and TRBJ1-6; D remains unclear. The ends were cut back, 1 base at V and 4 bases at J, with 9 bases in the middle. Looked up from germline, CDR1 is SGHTS and CDR2 is YDEGEE. The CDR3 has 15 amino acids. CDR3 nucleotide sequence: TGTGCCAGCAGCTTGTGGCCCTTTTATAATTCACCCCTCCACTTT. Residues: CASSLWPFYNSPLHF.

This clone is a singleton in its sample. The V gene is TRBV5-6, the J gene TRBJ2-7; 11 bases match TRBD2. Germline CDR1 reads SGHDT; CDR2 reads YYEEEE. There are 13 residues in the CDR3. The junction had 5 bases not matched to a gene; V was cut back by 0 bases and J by 12 bases. The CDR3 sequence: CASSLEPSGRMYV. As DNA, the CDR3 is TGTGCCAGCAGCTTGGAGCCTAGCGGGAGGATGTACGTC.

The chain employs TRBV14 and TRBJ1-1, with a weak D call TRBD1 (6 bases). This CDR3 has 17 amino acids. Germline V lookup: CDR1 SGHDN, CDR2 FVKESK. The ends were cut back, 0 bases at V and 4 bases at J, with 18 bases in the middle. CDR3 bases: TGTGCCAGCAGCCAAGATAGGGGGGGAGAGGGAGGCACTGAAGCTTTCTTT. This encodes CASSQDRGGEGGTEAFF.

The table lists this clone with a count of one. This chain joins TRBV6-5 and TRBJ2-5; weak D call: TRBD1 (6 bases). This CDR3 is 14 amino acids long. V lost 7 bases and J 1 base, leaving 13 bases between the germline ends. In germline, CDR1 is MNHEY, CDR2 SVGAGI. The CDR3 nucleotides read TGTGCCAGCACCTTCGACAGGCCCCAAGAGACCCAGTACTTC. Translated, it gives CASTFDRPQETQYF.

This clone occurred once. The chain couples TRBV5-1 to TRBJ1-5, with D perhaps matching TRBD1 (6 bases). From germline, CDR1 is SGHRS and CDR2 YFSETQ. V was pared by 4 bases and J by 2 bases, with 16 bases between. This CDR3 region has 16 residues. The CDR3 spells CASSLTGLGGNQPQHF. CDR3 bases: TGCGCCAGCAGCCTTACAGGGCTCGGCGGCAATCAGCCCCAGCATTTT. Full variable domain (remainder filled in from reference TRBV5-1 and TRBJ1-5): KAGVTQTPRYLIKTRGQQVTLSCSPISGHRSVSWYQQTPGQGLQFLFEYFSETQRNKGNFPGRFSGRQFSNSRSEMNVSTLELGDSALYLCASSLTGLGGNQPQHFGDGTRLSIL.

This chain links TRBV11-2 with TRBJ2-1; weak D call: TRBD2 (5 bases). The CDR3 runs to 12 residues. Germline assignment: CDR1 SGHAT and CDR2 FQNNGV. Trimming removed 1 base at V and 12 bases at J, with 10 bases between. CDR3 sequence (DNA): TGTGCCAGCAGCTTAGGTCCCCGGGGGCAGTTCTTC. It is translated as CASSLGPRGQFF.

V gene TRBV28 combines with J gene TRBJ2-3, with TRBD1 matching 10 bases. This CDR3 has 15 amino acids. J was trimmed by 4 bases and V by 6 bases; bases with no gene match: 7. The germline V gene has CDR1 MDHEN and CDR2 SYDVKM. The chain's CDR3 is CASRKTGGGPDTQYF. DNA for the CDR3: TGTGCCAGCAGAAAGACAGGGGGCGGGCCAGATACGCAGTATTTT.

For the CDR3, the DNA is TGCGCCAGCAGCCCTATCGCTAGTGACACGCAGTATTTT. It specifies CASSPIASDTQYF. The chain has TRBV4-3 and TRBJ2-3; D gene uncertain. The CDR3 contains 13 residues. The V gene lost 4 bases and the J gene lost 9 bases, with 14 bases spanning the gap. The germline V gene encodes CDR1 LGHNA and CDR2 YSLEER.

This sequence joins TRBV24-1 and TRBJ2-3; a weak D match, TRBD2 (5 bases). The CDR3 extends over 18 amino acids. V lost 4 bases to trimming and J lost 4 bases, with 23 bases between them. CDR1 and CDR2 (germline): KGHDR, SFDVKD. DNA of the CDR3: TGTGCCACCAGTGAGCAACTAGACGGCACCTCCTCGGCAGATACGCAGTATTTT. Encoded protein: CATSEQLDGTSSADTQYF.

V usage is TRBV5-8 and J usage is TRBJ2-1; the D is unclear. With 9 bases removed from V and 1 base from J, the gap between germline ends came to 17 bases. The germline CDR1 and CDR2 sequences are SGHTS and YDEGEE. The CDR3 length is 15 residues. CDR3 sequence (DNA): TGTGCCACCCGAAACTCAGGTTCTTCCTACAATGAGCAGTTCTTC. It codes for CATRNSGSSYNEQFF.

V gene TRBV2 combines with J gene TRBJ2-1; TRBD2 matches 10 bases. Germline loops: CDR1 SNHLY, CDR2 FYNNEI. The CDR3 contains 14 residues. The CDR3 is CAYRTSGAYNEQFF. The CDR3 DNA reads TGTGCGTACAGGACTAGCGGAGCCTACAATGAGCAGTTCTTC.

The V gene is TRBV11-2, the J gene TRBJ1-2; D gene ambiguous. The CDR3 totals 14 residues. Germline V gene sequence: CDR1 SGHAT, CDR2 FQNNGV. The V end lost 1 base, the J end lost 5 bases, and 11 bases lay between the germline ends. CDR3 amino acids: CASSLGDTVYGYTF. The CDR3 nucleotides read TGTGCCAGCAGCTTAGGCGATACTGTATATGGCTACACCTTC.

The CDR3 coding sequence is TGTGCCAGCAGTTTTGGTGACAGGGGCGGGTCTGGGGCCAACGTCCTGACTTTC. This encodes CASSFGDRGGSGANVLTF. The chain links TRBV28 to TRBJ2-6; 8 bases match TRBD1. The ends lost 3 bases at V and 1 base at J; junction bases unmatched: 8. CDR3 length equals 18 residues. Germline V gene lookup returns CDR1 MDHEN and CDR2 SYDVKM.

The table lists this clone with a few counts. The J gene is TRBJ2-1, the V gene TRBV19; 7 bases are shared with TRBD2. The V gene end was trimmed by 2 bases and the J gene end by 6 bases; junction bases not matched to a gene: 13. CDR3 length: 17 amino acids. Germline-derived CDR1 and CDR2 are LNHDA and SQIVND (reference sequence). In nucleotides, the CDR3 is TGTGCCAGTAGTATATTCATGGGAGGGCCGGGTGGCAATGAGCAGTTCTTC. Translated, it gives CASSIFMGGPGGNEQFF.

V gene TRBV7-8 combines with J gene TRBJ2-7; no clear D. CDR3 length: 13 residues. In germline, CDR1 is SGHVS, CDR2 FQNEAQ. V shed 3 bases and J shed 4 bases, with 10 bases lying between them. The CDR3 DNA reads as TGTGCCAGCAGCTTGGGCCAGAGATACGAGCAGTACTTC. Translated: CASSLGQRYEQYF. The full variable domain, with the rest looked up from reference TRBV7-8 and TRBJ2-7, is GAGVSQSPRYKVAKRGQDVALRCDPISGHVSLFWYQQALGQGPEFLTYFQNEAQLDKSGLPSDRFFAERPEGSVSTLKIQRTQQEDSAVYLCASSLGQRYEQYFGPGTRLTVT.

In DNA, the CDR3 is TGTGCCAGCAGCCGTGACAGGGGGGACTCCTACGAGCAGTACTTC. This encodes CASSRDRGDSYEQYF. The chain recombines TRBV28 with TRBJ2-7; 9 nucleotides line up with TRBD1. From germline, CDR1 is MDHEN and CDR2 SYDVKM. The CDR3 contains 15 residues. The V and J ends lost 6 bases and 0 bases, in that order; junction bases with no gene match: 6.